This passage covers 17 T cell receptor beta chains from one sample sequenced in a study of T cell responses to AZD1222 COVID-19 vaccine. Using immunoSEQ multiplex PCR, the repertoire was profiled, and TCRdb retains in-frame clones only, with some absent. Of 95,000 to 150,000 clones listed, 92% are singletons. The sample consisted of peripheral blood, taken on day 0 of AZD1222 vaccination. All receptors derive from an adult in good health.

V usage is TRBV24-1 and J usage is TRBJ2-7; perhaps TRBD1 as D (5 bases). Trimming cost V 4 bases and J 4 bases, with 10 bases left between them. CDR3 length equals 13 residues. Per the germline V gene, CDR1 is KGHDR and CDR2 is SFDVKD. The CDR3 sequence: CATSEGAGYEQYF. CDR3 in DNA: TGTGCCACCAGTGAAGGAGCAGGGTACGAGCAGTACTTC.

J is TRBJ2-2 and V is TRBV11-3, with TRBD1 matching over 8 bases. The CDR3 runs to 15 residues. The ends lost 5 bases at V and 3 bases at J; junction bases unmatched: 5. CDR1 and CDR2 (germline): SGHNT, YENEEA. CDR3 protein: CASSPGGAHTGELFF. Written as DNA, the CDR3 is TGTGCCAGCAGCCCAGGGGGCGCCCACACCGGGGAGCTGTTTTTT.

The gene calls are TRBV4-3 and TRBJ1-2, with a possible D match to TRBD1 (5 bases). CDR3 length: 15 amino acids. V was cut by 0 bases and J by 5 bases, with 13 bases left in between. The germline gives CDR1 LGHNA, CDR2 YSLEER. The CDR3 DNA sequence: TGCGCCAGCAGCCAAGAATCGTCGGGGGTTTATGGCTACACCTTC. Protein: CASSQESSGVYGYTF.

The rearrangement joins TRBV27 to TRBJ2-1; a weak D match, TRBD2 (5 bases). V lost 6 bases to trimming and J lost 8 bases, with 23 bases between them. The CDR3 runs to 16 residues. Germline CDR1 and CDR2: MNHEY and SMNVEV (reference sequence). CDR3 sequence reads: CASRQRPWESPYEQFF. In nucleotides, the CDR3 is TGTGCCAGCAGACAAAGACCGTGGGAGTCGCCCTATGAGCAGTTCTTC.

As concerns this clone: This may come from a read error, since a much larger clone is one base off. Additional DNA sequences in this sample encode the identical CDR3. The V and J genes are TRBV5-4 and TRBJ1-3, with D unresolved. Germline CDR1 SGHNT, CDR2 YYREEE (reference sequence). CDR3 length equals 16 residues. The DNA of the CDR3 is TGTGCCAGCAGTTTGGCGCCGGGGTTGGGGGGAAACACCATATATTTT. It codes for CASSLAPGLGGNTIYF. Drawing the rest from reference TRBV5-4 and TRBJ1-3, the complete variable domain is ETGVTQSPTHLIKTRGQQVTLRCSSQSGHNTVSWYQQALGQGPQFIFQYYREEENGRGNFPPRFSGLQFPNYSSELNVNALELDDSALYLCASSLAPGLGGNTIYFGEGSWLTVV.

The V call is TRBV19, the J call TRBJ2-1; D is perhaps TRBD1 or TRBD2 (5 bases each). Between the trimmed V and J ends, which lost 7 bases and 3 bases, there was a span of 16 bases. CDR3 length: 15 residues. Germline CDR1 LNHDA, CDR2 SQIVND (reference sequence). The CDR3 sequence: CASTPGPGFYNEQFF. The CDR3 DNA is TGTGCCAGTACCCCGGGGCCAGGCTTCTACAATGAGCAGTTCTTC.

The chain carries TRBV4-3 and TRBJ2-1; 7 bases agree with TRBD2. Germline V gene lookup returns CDR1 LGHNA and CDR2 YSLEER. Trimming at V came to 1 base and at J to 1 base, leaving 1 base not matched to a gene. CDR3 length equals 15 residues. For the CDR3, the DNA is TGCGCCAGCAGCCAAGGTAGCGGGTCCTACAATGAGCAGTTCTTC. Translated, it gives CASSQGSGSYNEQFF.

J is TRBJ2-3 and V is TRBV7-9, with a possible D match to TRBD2 (6 bases). This CDR3 is built from 15 residues. CDR1 and CDR2 (germline): SEHNR, FQNEAQ (reference sequence). V was cut by 3 bases and J by 2 bases, with 12 bases left in between. The CDR3 is CASSFSAGPTDTQYF. CDR3 nucleotides: TGTGCCAGCAGCTTTTCGGCGGGGCCCACAGATACGCAGTATTTT. The full variable domain, completed using reference TRBV7-9 and TRBJ2-3, is DTGVSQNPRHKITKRGQNVTFRCDPISEHNRLYWYRQTLGQGPEFLTYFQNEAQLEKSRLLSDRFSAERPKGSFSTLEIQRTEQGDSAMYLCASSFSAGPTDTQYFGPGTRLTVL.

The rearrangement links TRBV9 to TRBJ1-5, with 8 bases aligning to TRBD1. J gave up 2 bases and V 3 bases, and 1 base lay outside the gene matches. The CDR3 consists of 14 residues. CDR1 and CDR2 from the germline V gene are SGDLS and YYNGEE. CDR3: CASSEGQGNQPQHF. In DNA, the CDR3 is TGTGCCAGCAGCGAGGGACAGGGCAATCAGCCCCAGCATTTT. Combining the CDR3 with reference TRBV9 and TRBJ1-5 gives the whole variable domain DSGVTQTPKHLITATGQRVTLRCSPRSGDLSVYWYQQSLDQGLQFLIQYYNGEERAKGNILERFSAQQFPDLHSELNLSSLELGDSALYFCASSEGQGNQPQHFGDGTRLSIL.

CDR3 amino acids: CASSEAGADNEQFF. DNA for the CDR3: TGTGCCAGCAGTGAAGCAGGAGCAGACAATGAGCAGTTCTTC. The rearrangement links TRBV6-1 to TRBJ2-1, with D uncertain. CDR1 MNHNS and CDR2 SASEGT come from the germline V gene. The V end lost 0 bases, the J end lost 5 bases, and 8 bases lay between the germline ends. CDR3 size: 14 residues.

The chain is built from TRBV15 and TRBJ2-1; D unclear. This CDR3 has 13 amino acids. Germline CDR1 is LNHNV and CDR2 is YYDKDF (reference sequence). With 0 bases removed from V and 5 bases from J, the gap between germline ends came to 5 bases. CDR3 nucleotides: TGTGCCACCAGCAGAGATAGAAACAATGAGCAGTTCTTC. Encoded protein: CATSRDRNNEQFF. Full variable domain (rest looked up from reference TRBV15 and TRBJ2-1): DAMVIQNPRYQVTQFGKPVTLSCSQTLNHNVMYWYQQKSSQAPKLLFHYYDKDFNNEADTPDNFQSRRPNTSFCFLDIRSPGLGDTAMYLCATSRDRNNEQFFGPGTRLTVL.

The chain combines TRBV7-9 with TRBJ1-2, with 9 bases fitting TRBD1. Trimming took 1 base from V and 4 from J; bases not matched to a gene: 13. This CDR3 has 18 amino acids. CDR1 is SEHNR, CDR2 FQNEAQ, per germline (reference sequence). The CDR3 nucleotides read TGTGCCAGCAGCTTAGAGGCTTCGGACAGGGGAATTTTCTATGGCTACACCTTC. Translated: CASSLEASDRGIFYGYTF.

The rearrangement uses TRBV30 and TRBJ1-6; 7 bases line up with TRBD1. Per germline, CDR1 GTSNPN and CDR2 SVGIG (reference sequence). Trimming removed 5 bases from V and 9 bases from J; junction bases left unmatched: 10. This CDR3 spans 14 amino acids. CDR3 nucleotide sequence: TGTGCCTGGGACTTGAGGGGGCAAGGTTCACCCCTCCACTTT. Protein product: CAWDLRGQGSPLHF.

The chain links TRBV28 to TRBJ2-2; D might be TRBD2 (5 bases). Trimming took off 5 bases at V and 5 bases at J, with 9 bases between the two ends. Germline loops: CDR1 MDHEN, CDR2 SYDVKM. CDR3 length: 13 amino acids. CDR3 nucleotides: TGTGCCAGCAGTCTAGAGGGAACCGGGGAGCTGTTTTTT. It is translated as CASSLEGTGELFF.

The chain couples TRBV4-3 to TRBJ1-2; weak D call: TRBD1 (5 bases). Germline CDR1 reads LGHNA; CDR2 reads YSLEER. V was trimmed by 0 bases and J by 5 bases, leaving 13 bases between them. The CDR3 extends over 15 amino acids. The CDR3 sequence: CASSQDREPIYGYTF. The CDR3 nucleotides read TGCGCCAGCAGCCAAGACAGGGAACCAATATATGGCTACACCTTC.

The V call is TRBV6-5, the J call TRBJ1-2; D might be TRBD1 (6 bases). V lost 6 bases and J lost 0, with 11 bases in between. Per germline, CDR1 MNHEY and CDR2 SVGAGI. The CDR3 consists of 14 residues. In DNA form, the CDR3 reads TGTGCCAGCAGACAGACAGGAACTAACTATGGCTACACCTTC. This gives the protein CASRQTGTNYGYTF.

The chain carries TRBV14 and TRBJ2-1; D call uncertain. There are 12 residues in the CDR3. Trimming removed 5 bases at V and 5 bases at J, with 7 bases between. The germline V gene has CDR1 SGHDN and CDR2 FVKESK. The CDR3 DNA is TGTGCCAGCAGCTGGGTCCACAATGAGCAGTTCTTC. Encoded protein: CASSWVHNEQFF.